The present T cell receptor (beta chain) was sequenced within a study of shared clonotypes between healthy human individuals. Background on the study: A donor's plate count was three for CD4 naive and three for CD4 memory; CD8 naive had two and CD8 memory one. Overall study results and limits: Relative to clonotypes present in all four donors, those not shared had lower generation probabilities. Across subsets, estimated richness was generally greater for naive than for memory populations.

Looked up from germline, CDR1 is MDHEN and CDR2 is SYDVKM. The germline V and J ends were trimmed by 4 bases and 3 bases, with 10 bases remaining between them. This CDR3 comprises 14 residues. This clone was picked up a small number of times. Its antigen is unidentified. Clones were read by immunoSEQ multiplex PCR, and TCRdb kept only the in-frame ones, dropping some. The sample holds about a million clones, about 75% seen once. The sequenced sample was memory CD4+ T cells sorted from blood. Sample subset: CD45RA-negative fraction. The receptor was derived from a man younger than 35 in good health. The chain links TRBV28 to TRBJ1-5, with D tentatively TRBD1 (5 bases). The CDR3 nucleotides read TGTGCCAGCAGTTCAGGGTTTGCCAATCAGCCCCAGCATTTT. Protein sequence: CASSSGFANQPQHF.